What follows are 30 T cell receptor beta chains derived from one specimen sequenced in a study of T cells after somatic rescue of genetic block (dated by TCRdb to 2018 to 2021). Library construction relied on the immunoSEQ multiplex PCR assay. The source is immuneACCESS, and TCRdb retained only in-frame sequences with V and J called. Part of the clones is not carried over; for the studies checked, unresolved V genes explain less than half of this, and the remainder is unexplained. The sample contains 55,000 or so clones, more than 90% of them found a single time. The ten largest account for roughly 0.077% of the sample. Sequenced input: peripheral blood mononuclear cells (PBMCs). Every receptor here comes from a child younger than two.

The sample holds a few counts of this clone. The chain links TRBV30 to TRBJ1-5, with TRBD1 as a possible D gene (6 bases). The CDR3 consists of 15 residues. Germline V gene lookup returns CDR1 GTSNPN and CDR2 SVGIG (reference sequence). Trimming stripped 2 bases from V and 3 bases from J, with 14 bases between. The CDR3: CAWSSGGTSNQPQHF. The DNA for the CDR3 is TGTGCCTGGAGTTCCGGAGGGACATCCAATCAGCCCCAGCATTTT.

This rearrangement joins TRBV7-2 to TRBJ1-1, with TRBD1 matching 9 bases. The CDR3 extends over 14 amino acids. The V segment lost 4 bases and the J segment 2 bases; nucleotides outside the gene matches: 2. Germline CDR1 SGHTA, CDR2 FQGNSA. The CDR3 protein is CASSYRGRNTEAFF. Here the CDR3 DNA reads TGTGCCAGCAGCTACAGGGGGCGAAACACTGAAGCTTTCTTT.

This chain uses TRBV5-1 with TRBJ2-5, with TRBD1 matching 7 bases. The trim removed 2 bases at V and 5 bases at J, leaving 0 bases unmatched. The germline V gene has CDR1 SGHRS and CDR2 YFSETQ. The CDR3 spans 12 residues. CDR3 nucleotide sequence: TGCGCCAGCAGCTTCAGGGGGGAGACCCAGTACTTC. This codes for CASSFRGETQYF.

V and J are TRBV5-1 and TRBJ2-2; 8 positions agree with TRBD1. Germline values: CDR1 SGHRS, CDR2 YFSETQ. V shed 0 bases, J shed 7 bases, and the junction held 5 bases outside the gene matches. The CDR3 has 15 residues. The CDR3 reads CASSLARGRVGELFF. The CDR3 DNA reads TGCGCCAGCAGCTTGGCCAGGGGGCGCGTCGGGGAGCTGTTTTTT.

The chain couples TRBV7-2 to TRBJ2-2, with D hard to call. V lost 7 bases to trimming and J lost 3 bases, with 15 bases between them. Germline V CDR1 and CDR2: SGHTA, FQGNSA. CDR3 length equals 15 residues. The CDR3 here is CASIPRNSYTGELFF. For the CDR3, the DNA is TGTGCCAGCATCCCGAGGAATTCCTACACCGGGGAGCTGTTTTTT.

The rearrangement joins TRBV5-1 to TRBJ1-1; D is perhaps TRBD1 (6 bases). V shed 0 bases and J shed 5 bases, with 11 bases lying between them. CDR1 is SGHRS and CDR2 is YFSETQ in the germline V gene. The CDR3 extends over 14 amino acids. The CDR3 DNA reads TGCGCCAGCAGCTTGGCAGGGGTAGTGACTGAAGCTTTCTTT. The encoded protein is CASSLAGVVTEAFF.

The CDR3 loop is CASSHRGANEKLFF. CDR3 nucleotides: TGCGCCAGCAGCCACAGGGGAGCTAATGAAAAACTGTTTTTT. The V gene is TRBV4-1, the J gene TRBJ1-4; D may be TRBD1 (6 bases). The CDR3 runs to 14 residues. V lost 3 bases to trimming and J lost 3 bases, with 8 bases between them. Per the germline V gene, CDR1 is MGHRA and CDR2 is YSYEKL.

The CDR3 loop is CASSLLAANTDTQYF. The CDR3 nucleotides are TGTGCCAGCAGCTTATTAGCGGCGAACACAGATACGCAGTATTTT. The rearrangement uses TRBV7-2 and TRBJ2-3; a weak D match, TRBD2 (6 bases). The V gene lost 2 bases and the J gene lost 2 bases, with 11 bases spanning the gap. Germline CDR1 reads SGHTA; CDR2 reads FQGNSA. The CDR3 runs to 15 residues.

This clone was counted a single time. This chain joins TRBV4-3 and TRBJ1-2; 9 bases fit TRBD1. The germline V gene has CDR1 LGHNA and CDR2 YSLEER. V dropped 4 bases and J dropped 0; count of bases not matched to a gene: 9. The CDR3 loop spans 17 amino acids. CDR3 loop: CASSPANRGLPNYGYTF. The CDR3 coding sequence is TGCGCCAGCAGCCCGGCGAACAGGGGGCTACCTAACTATGGCTACACCTTC.

In DNA, the CDR3 is TGTGCCAGCAGCCGAAAACAGGGATTTAATGAAAAACTGTTTTTT. This gives the protein CASSRKQGFNEKLFF. The gene calls are TRBV4-2 and TRBJ1-4; a possible D gene is TRBD1 (6 bases). The CDR3 is 15 amino acids. Germline CDR1 LGHNA, CDR2 YNFKEQ. The V gene lost 4 bases and the J gene lost 4 bases, with 13 bases spanning the gap.

The chain combines TRBV2 with TRBJ1-4, with D possibly TRBD1 on 6 matching bases. The CDR3 runs 14 residues. Germline values: CDR1 SNHLY, CDR2 FYNNEI. Trimming removed 11 bases from V and 1 base from J, with 14 bases in between. Written as DNA, the CDR3 is TGTGCCTCCAGCGAACAGGGAACTAATGAAAAACTGTTTTTT. It codes for CASSEQGTNEKLFF.

The CDR3 is CASSDSQANDYEQYF. The CDR3 coding sequence is TGTGCCAGCAGTGACTCGCAGGCCAACGACTACGAGCAGTACTTC. The V call is TRBV6-4, the J call TRBJ2-7; no definite D call. The V end was cut by 0 bases, the J end by 3 bases, with 12 bases between. The germline CDR1 and CDR2 sequences are MRHNA and SNTAGT. The CDR3 spans 15 residues.

The chain carries TRBV7-9 and TRBJ2-1; a weak D match, TRBD2 (6 bases). CDR1 is SEHNR, CDR2 FQNEAQ, per germline (reference sequence). CDR3 size: 17 residues. Trimming cost V 6 bases and J 0 bases, with 18 bases left between them. CDR3 in amino acids: CASSRTIAVSSYNEQFF. The CDR3 DNA follows: TGTGCCAGCAGTCGCACCATAGCGGTCAGCTCCTACAATGAGCAGTTCTTC.

This clone was counted between two and nine times. The genes are TRBV20-1 and TRBJ2-7; D gene uncertain. Germline V gives CDR1 DFQATT, CDR2 SNEGSKA (reference sequence). Deletions cut 2 bases from V and 0 bases from J, with 2 bases between. The CDR3 is made up of 11 amino acids. The CDR3 is CSARHSYEQYF. CDR3 bases: TGCAGTGCTAGACACTCCTACGAGCAGTACTTC.

The CDR3 DNA reads as TGTGCCAGCAGTTTGGGACTAGCGGGAGAGACCCAGTACTTC. It translates to CASSLGLAGETQYF. The chain recombines TRBV28 with TRBJ2-5; the match to TRBD2 covers 12 bases. Trimming cost V 3 bases and J 4 bases; bases outside gene matches: 0. This CDR3 spans 14 amino acids. Looked up from germline, CDR1 is MDHEN and CDR2 is SYDVKM.

V is TRBV10-3 and J is TRBJ1-3; 7 nucleotides align to TRBD1. Trimming at V came to 3 bases and at J to 4 bases, leaving 0 bases not matched to a gene. The CDR3 extends over 13 amino acids. Germline V gene data show CDR1 as ENHRY and CDR2 as SYGVKD. CDR3 bases: TGTGCCATCAGTGACAGGGGGGGAAACACCATATATTTT. This codes for CAISDRGGNTIYF.

This chain links TRBV7-2 with TRBJ2-7; 7 bases are a match to TRBD1. Germline values: CDR1 SGHTA, CDR2 FQGNSA. Trimming removed 2 bases from V and 3 bases from J; junction bases left unmatched: 7. The CDR3 is 15 amino acids. The CDR3 loop reads CASSLTGAPFYEQYF. The CDR3, as DNA: TGTGCCAGCAGCTTAACAGGGGCTCCTTTCTACGAGCAGTACTTC.

The chain recombines TRBV2 with TRBJ2-5; the match to TRBD2 covers 13 bases. Germline CDR1 is SNHLY and CDR2 is FYNNEI. This CDR3 comprises 15 residues. V was pared by 3 bases and J by 5 bases, with 3 bases of the junction left unmatched. CDR3 nucleotide sequence: TGTGCCAGCAGTGAGACTAGCGGGAGGAGTGAGACCCAGTACTTC. This codes for CASSETSGRSETQYF.

The V call is TRBV7-1, the J call TRBJ1-1; a weak D match, TRBD1 (6 bases). TRBV7-1 is marked as an open reading frame, function uncertain. Trimming took off 4 bases at V and 2 bases at J, with 11 bases between the two ends. This CDR3 has 14 residues. The CDR3 reads CASSLVGGNTEAFF. For the CDR3, the DNA is TGTGCCAGCAGCTTGGTAGGGGGAAACACTGAAGCTTTCTTT.

V gene TRBV6-5 combines with J gene TRBJ2-1; D is unresolved. The CDR3 is made up of 15 amino acids. Per the germline V gene, CDR1 is MNHEY and CDR2 is SVGAGI. V lost 2 bases to trimming and J lost 2 bases, with 10 bases between them. CDR3 sequence reads: CASSYARVAYNEQFF. DNA for the CDR3: TGTGCCAGCAGTTACGCCCGCGTGGCCTACAATGAGCAGTTCTTC.

The chain uses TRBV7-2 and TRBJ1-5, with TRBD1 identical over 9 bases. CDR1 is SGHTA, CDR2 FQGNSA, per germline. The CDR3 consists of 19 residues. Unmatched junction bases numbered 15, after V lost 5 bases and J lost 1 base. CDR3: CASSQGPGQGRPSNQPQHF. CDR3 DNA: TGTGCCAGCAGCCAGGGGCCGGGACAGGGAAGGCCGAGCAATCAGCCCCAGCATTTT.

This rearrangement joins TRBV7-9 to TRBJ2-7, with 11 bases that match TRBD1. The ends lost 0 bases at V and 4 bases at J; junction bases unmatched: 2. Germline values: CDR1 SEHNR, CDR2 FQNEAQ (reference sequence). There are 15 residues in the CDR3. The CDR3 spells CASSLAGTGGYEQYF. DNA for the CDR3: TGTGCCAGCAGCTTAGCCGGGACAGGGGGATACGAGCAGTACTTC.

V is TRBV19 and J is TRBJ2-7, with 12 bases matching TRBD1. V lost 7 bases to trimming and J lost 7 bases; unmatched junction nucleotides: 5. The CDR3 totals 13 residues. Germline V lookup: CDR1 LNHDA, CDR2 SQIVND (reference sequence). The DNA for the CDR3 is TGTGCCAGTAAGGGACAGGGGGCCAGAGAGCAGTACTTC. It codes for CASKGQGAREQYF.

The rearrangement joins TRBV4-1 to TRBJ1-5; 8 positions agree with TRBD1. Trimming cost V 3 bases and J 5 bases; bases outside gene matches: 6. The germline V gene has CDR1 MGHRA and CDR2 YSYEKL. This CDR3 region has 15 residues. CDR3 sequence reads: CASSHQDREDQPQHF. CDR3 nucleotides: TGCGCCAGCAGCCATCAGGACAGGGAGGATCAGCCCCAGCATTTT.

V is TRBV5-6 and J is TRBJ2-7; TRBD1 agrees at 7 bases. V gave up 4 bases and J gave up 4 bases; unmatched junction bases: 8. The CDR3 consists of 14 residues. Germline V lookup: CDR1 SGHDT, CDR2 YYEEEE. The DNA of the CDR3 is TGTGCCAGCAGCGTGGACAGGTGGGGATACGAGCAGTACTTC. Its protein is CASSVDRWGYEQYF.

This chain joins TRBV30 and TRBJ1-5; no definite D call. Deletions cut 0 bases from V and 1 base from J, with 4 bases between. Germline V gene lookup returns CDR1 GTSNPN and CDR2 SVGIG (reference sequence). The CDR3 length is 13 residues. The DNA for the CDR3 is TGTGCCTGGAGTGTAAGGAGCAATCAGCCCCAGCATTTT. The encoded protein is CAWSVRSNQPQHF.

This sequence joins TRBV4-1 and TRBJ2-1, with 14 bases fitting TRBD2. Germline V lookup: CDR1 MGHRA, CDR2 YSYEKL. The CDR3 spans 13 residues. V lost 3 bases and J lost 15; bases outside the gene matches: 4. The DNA of the CDR3 is TGCGCCAGCAGCCAGGGACTAGCGGGAGCTCCGTTCTTC. Protein: CASSQGLAGAPFF.

This clone came up a few times. The chain has TRBV9 and TRBJ1-1; D is perhaps TRBD1 (5 bases). This CDR3 comprises 15 residues. Looked up from germline, CDR1 is SGDLS and CDR2 is YYNGEE. The V and J ends lost 4 bases and 0 bases respectively, with 13 bases between them. The CDR3 sequence is CASSSHSGLNTEAFF. DNA of the CDR3: TGTGCCAGCAGCAGTCACTCAGGGTTGAACACTGAAGCTTTCTTT.

The rearrangement links TRBV28 to TRBJ2-5; 7 nucleotides match TRBD2. The trim removed 3 bases at V and 5 bases at J, leaving 9 bases unmatched. This CDR3 contains 15 residues. Looked up from germline, CDR1 is MDHEN and CDR2 is SYDVKM. DNA of the CDR3: TGTGCCAGCAGTTTGGGCCAACACGGGGGGGAGACCCAGTACTTC. Its translation is CASSLGQHGGETQYF.

The rearrangement uses TRBV25-1 and TRBJ2-5, with TRBD2 as a possible D gene (6 bases). Per the germline V gene, CDR1 is MGHDK and CDR2 is SYGVNS. The CDR3 length is 16 residues. V lost 1 base to trimming and J lost 2 bases, with 14 bases between them. For the CDR3, the DNA is TGTGCCAGCAGTGAATGGGGTAGCGGCAAACAAGAGACCCAGTACTTC. Encoded protein: CASSEWGSGKQETQYF.